This T cell receptor beta chain was sequenced for a study of T cell responses to AZD1222 COVID-19 vaccine. At the level of the study: Second-dose groups at about 4 or about 12 weeks were pooled. Study results and limitations: Most donors were white British, females outnumbered males, and clonal diversity was possibly underestimated.

Using immunoSEQ multiplex PCR, the repertoire was profiled, and TCRdb retains in-frame clones only, with some absent. The data contain about 120,000 clones, roughly nine tenths of them singletons. This clone came up a few times. Its target is not known. Trimming cost V 6 bases and J 1 base, with 3 bases left between them. CDR1 SGHTA and CDR2 FQGNSA come from the germline V gene. The CDR3 is 12 residues long. The source is an adult in good health. Source: peripheral blood, taken on day 0 of AZD1222 vaccination. This chain uses TRBV7-2 with TRBJ2-2; no definite D call. In nucleotides, the CDR3 is TGTGCCAGCAGGGAGAACACCGGGGAGCTGTTTTTT. Protein: CASRENTGELFF.